Each of the 12 T cell receptor beta chains below was sequenced from the same sample in a study of T-cell reconstitution after alpha-beta-depleted transplantation in children. TCRbeta library preparation incorporated unique molecular identifiers. Using its own MiXCR run on the PCR reads, TCRdb lists one record per CDR3 protein. The table includes around 250,000 distinct CDR3 sequences, approximately 8.9% detected once. The sequences come from PBMCs, mostly from graft donor cells, collected 180 days after TCRalphabeta/CD19-depleted stem cell transplant. The receptors stem from a male patient between 10 and 17 years old who had a stem cell transplant for acute lymphoblastic leukemia, so the T cells may come from the graft donor.

In its sample, this clonotype was seen many times. The V gene is TRBV10-3, the J gene TRBJ1-2; 10 bases match TRBD1. The CDR3 is 17 amino acids. V was pared by 4 bases and J by 0 bases, with 8 bases of the junction left unmatched. CDR1 and CDR2 from the germline V gene are ENHRY and SYGVKD. CDR3 nucleotides: TGTGCCATCAGTGGGACAGGGGGAACAACATCTAACTATGGCTACACCTTC. Its protein is CAISGTGGTTSNYGYTF.

This clonotype was detected ten times or more. The V gene is TRBV18, the J gene TRBJ1-1; 8 nucleotides align to TRBD1. This CDR3 is 16 amino acids long. J gave up 4 bases and V 4 bases, and 11 bases lay outside the gene matches. Germline-derived CDR1 and CDR2 are KGHSH and LQKENI. Here the CDR3 reads CASSLGQGRSGTEAFF. The CDR3 coding sequence is TGTGCCAGCTCACTAGGACAGGGTCGGAGTGGCACTGAAGCTTTCTTT.

There are many counts of this clonotype. This CDR3 reads CSVPGQLWGGAEAFF. CDR3 coding DNA: TGCAGCGTTCCAGGACAGCTATGGGGAGGAGCTGAAGCTTTCTTT. The chain is built from TRBV29-1 and TRBJ1-1; maybe TRBD1 (6 bases). The CDR3 totals 15 residues. Trimming took off 5 bases at V and 6 bases at J, with 22 bases between the two ends. CDR1 and CDR2 from the germline V gene are SQVTM and ANQGSEA. The variable domain in full, with the rest retrieved from reference TRBV29-1 and TRBJ1-1, is SAVISQKPSRDICQRGTSLTIQCQVDSQVTMMFWYRQQPGQSLTLIATANQGSEATYESGFVIDKFPISRPNLTFSTLTVSNMSPEDSSIYLCSVPGQLWGGAEAFFGQGTRLTVV.

The sample holds many counts of this clonotype. This chain connects TRBV7-6 to TRBJ2-2, with D perhaps matching TRBD2 (6 bases). Per germline, CDR1 SGHVS and CDR2 FNYEAQ. This CDR3 is 15 amino acids long. V gave up 5 bases and J gave up 3 bases, with 13 bases separating them. CDR3 in DNA: TGTGCCAGCAGCCCCCGGGGGTATTACACCGGGGAGCTGTTTTTT. Translating gives CASSPRGYYTGELFF. Using reference TRBV7-6 and TRBJ2-2 for the parts outside the CDR3, the full variable domain is GAGVSQSPRYKVTKRGQDVALRCDPISGHVSLYWYRQALGQGPEFLTYFNYEAQQDKSGLPNDRFSAERPEGSISTLTIQRTEQRDSAMYRCASSPRGYYTGELFFGEGSRLTVL.

The chain is built from TRBV5-3 and TRBJ2-1, with D unresolved. TRBV5-3 qualifies as an ORF whose function is uncertain. This CDR3 region has 14 residues. Trimming left V 9 bases short and J 8 bases short, with 21 bases between. This CDR3 reads CAISPGLSHDEQFF. Written as DNA, the CDR3 is TGTGCCATCAGCCCTGGGCTGTCGCACGATGAGCAGTTCTTC.

Ten or more counts support this clonotype. The chain links TRBV18 to TRBJ1-2; D is unresolved. The CDR3 totals 13 residues. V lost 0 bases, J lost 3 bases, and 5 bases lay in between. The V gene's germline CDR1 is KGHSH and CDR2 LQKENI. CDR3 sequence: CASSPPTDYGYTF. The CDR3 nucleotides are TGTGCCAGCTCACCACCGACCGACTATGGCTACACCTTC.

This clonotype was detected ten times or more. The chain uses TRBV20-1 and TRBJ2-3, with no clear D. Germline V CDR1 and CDR2: DFQATT, SNEGSKA (reference sequence). Trimming stripped 0 bases from V and 4 bases from J, with 14 bases between. This CDR3 has 15 amino acids. CDR3 coding DNA: TGCAGTGCTAGAGATCCAGTTCTCGCCGCAGATACGCAGTATTTT. This codes for CSARDPVLAADTQYF.

At least ten counts were recorded for this clonotype. This chain uses TRBV5-1 with TRBJ2-7; either TRBD1 or TRBD2 may fit D (5 bases each). This CDR3 is 14 amino acids long. Trimming took 4 bases from V and 2 from J, leaving 13 bases between them. CDR1 and CDR2 (germline): SGHRS, YFSETQ. DNA for the CDR3: TGCGCCAGCAGCATCGGGACGGAGACCTACGAGCAGTACTTC. This encodes CASSIGTETYEQYF. Using reference TRBV5-1 and TRBJ2-7 for the parts outside the CDR3, the full variable domain is KAGVTQTPRYLIKTRGQQVTLSCSPISGHRSVSWYQQTPGQGLQFLFEYFSETQRNKGNFPGRFSGRQFSNSRSEMNVSTLELGDSALYLCASSIGTETYEQYFGPGTRLTVT.

The chain links TRBV12-3 or TRBV12-4 to TRBJ1-5, with TRBD1 matching over 8 bases. The J segment lost 7 bases and the V segment lost 5 bases, leaving 7 bases of the junction unmatched. The CDR3 is 14 amino acids. The CDR3 nucleotides read TGTGCCAGCAGTCCCGGACAGGGAGGACAGCCCCAGCATTTT. Translated, it gives CASSPGQGGQPQHF.

This clonotype was recorded at least ten times. The chain uses TRBV6-5 and TRBJ1-1; D call uncertain. V dropped 7 bases and J dropped 2 bases, with 11 bases sitting between them. The CDR3 consists of 13 residues. Germline CDR1 MNHEY, CDR2 SVGAGI. The CDR3 is CASNIGGNTEAFF. The CDR3 DNA reads as TGTGCCAGCAACATCGGCGGAAACACTGAAGCTTTCTTT.

This clonotype was recorded many times. This chain connects TRBV5-1 to TRBJ2-1; D call uncertain. CDR3 length: 15 residues. Germline loops: CDR1 SGHRS, CDR2 YFSETQ. Trimming left V 0 bases short and J 0 bases short, with 7 bases between. The CDR3 here is CASSLEQSSYNEQFF. In DNA form, the CDR3 reads TGCGCCAGCAGCTTGGAACAGTCCTCCTACAATGAGCAGTTCTTC.

The chain employs TRBV10-3 and TRBJ2-1; 10 positions match TRBD1. Germline V gene lookup returns CDR1 ENHRY and CDR2 SYGVKD. The V and J ends lost 3 bases and 7 bases, in that order; junction bases with no gene match: 9. The CDR3 extends over 16 amino acids. The chain's CDR3 is CAISDNKGQGGNEQFF. The CDR3, as DNA: TGTGCCATCAGTGATAATAAAGGACAGGGGGGGAATGAGCAGTTCTTC.